This section outlines one T cell receptor beta chain sequence together with its context. Its specificity is unknown. Germline V gene data show CDR1 as LNHDA and CDR2 as SQIVND (reference sequence). J was trimmed by 4 bases and V by 5 bases; bases with no gene match: 6. This CDR3 spans 17 amino acids. This sample was taken from a study of T cell repertoires in cytomegalovirus infection. Looking at the study overall: Both CMV infection and a matching HLA type were indicated by public TCR beta signatures.

TCRdb fed the reads into MiXCR, producing one record per CDR3 protein. The sample shows hundreds of thousands of distinct CDR3 sequences, about 30% of them seen only once. The origin of this receptor is a human donor in good health (CMV status not recorded). Some clones in this sample may be carry-over from other donors' samples. The chain is built from TRBV19 and TRBJ2-1; the match to TRBD2 covers 15 bases. Sequences were derived from cultured PBMCs, sampled from culture after CMV antigen stimulation. DNA of the CDR3: TGTGCCAGTAGTGGTTGGACTAGCGGGGGGGAATACAATGAGCAGTTCTTC. This translates into CASSGWTSGGEYNEQFF.